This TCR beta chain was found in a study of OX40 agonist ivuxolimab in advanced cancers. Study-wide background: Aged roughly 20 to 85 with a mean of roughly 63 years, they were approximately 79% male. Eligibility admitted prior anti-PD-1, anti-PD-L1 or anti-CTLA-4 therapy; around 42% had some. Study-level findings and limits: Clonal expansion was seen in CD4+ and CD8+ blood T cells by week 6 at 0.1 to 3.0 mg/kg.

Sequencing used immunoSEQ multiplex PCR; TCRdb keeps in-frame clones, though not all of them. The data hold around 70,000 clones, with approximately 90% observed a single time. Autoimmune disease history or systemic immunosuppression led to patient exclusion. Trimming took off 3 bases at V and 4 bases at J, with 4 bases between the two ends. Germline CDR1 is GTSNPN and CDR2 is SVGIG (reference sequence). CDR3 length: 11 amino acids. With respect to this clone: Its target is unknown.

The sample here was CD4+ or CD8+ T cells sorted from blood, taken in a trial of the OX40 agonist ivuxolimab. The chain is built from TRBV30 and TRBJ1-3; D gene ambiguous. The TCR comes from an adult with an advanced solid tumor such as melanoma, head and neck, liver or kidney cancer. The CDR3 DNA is TGTGCCTGGAGGGGGGGAAACACCATATATTTT. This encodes CAWRGGNTIYF.